This record concerns one T cell receptor (beta chain) sequence. These data belong to a study of blood T cell repertoires in COVID-19. Seattle enrolled patients during active infection and tracked them longitudinally. Produced via immunoSEQ multiplex PCR; TCRdb's table is partial and in-frame only. The sample records some 290,000 clones, roughly 90% being singletons. Sequencing was carried out using peripheral blood. The TCR was taken from a woman aged 30 to 39 with COVID-19, enrolled during active disease.

CDR3 in amino acids: CASSLDLGLNSGANVLTF. For the CDR3, the DNA is TGTGCCAGCAGCTTAGACTTGGGCCTAAACTCTGGGGCCAACGTCCTGACTTTC. The chain is built from TRBV7-8 and TRBJ2-6; D remains ambiguous. The V and J ends lost 1 base and 0 bases respectively, with 13 bases between them. The CDR3 consists of 18 residues. Germline CDR1 and CDR2: SGHVS and FQNEAQ.